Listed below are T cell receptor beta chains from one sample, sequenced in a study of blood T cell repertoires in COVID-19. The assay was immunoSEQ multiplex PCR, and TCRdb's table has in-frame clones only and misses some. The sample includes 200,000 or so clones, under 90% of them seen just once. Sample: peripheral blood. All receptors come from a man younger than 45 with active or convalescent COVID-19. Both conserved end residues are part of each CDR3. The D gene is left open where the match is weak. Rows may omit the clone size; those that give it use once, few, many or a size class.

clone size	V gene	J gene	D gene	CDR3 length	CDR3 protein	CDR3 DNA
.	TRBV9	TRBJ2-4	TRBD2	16	CASSVAGAGVGNIQYF	TGTGCCAGCAGCGTAGCCGGCGCGGGAGTGGGGAACATTCAGTACTTC
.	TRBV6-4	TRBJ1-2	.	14	CASTRGTTDYGYTF	TGTGCCAGCACCAGAGGGACTACAGACTATGGCTACACCTTC
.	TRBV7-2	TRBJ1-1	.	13	CASSLNRNTEAFF	TGTGCCAGCAGCTTAAATCGGAACACTGAAGCTTTCTTT
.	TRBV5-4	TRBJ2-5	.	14	CASSLGGGAETQYF	TGTGCCAGCAGCTTGGGTGGGGGGGCAGAGACCCAGTACTTC
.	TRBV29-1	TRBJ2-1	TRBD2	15	CSVGPRLAGDNEQFF	TGCAGCGTTGGGCCGAGGCTAGCGGGAGACAATGAGCAGTTCTTC
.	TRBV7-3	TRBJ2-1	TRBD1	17	CASSLLGDRGPYNEQFF	TGTGCCAGCAGCTTATTGGGAGACAGGGGTCCCTACAATGAGCAGTTCTTC
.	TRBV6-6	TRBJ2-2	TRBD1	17	CASSQPKQGANTGELFF	TGTGCCAGCAGTCAACCTAAACAGGGGGCAAACACCGGGGAGCTGTTTTTT
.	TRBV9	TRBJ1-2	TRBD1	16	CASSHGTGGAIYGYTF	TGTGCCAGCAGCCATGGGACAGGGGGCGCCATCTATGGCTACACCTTC
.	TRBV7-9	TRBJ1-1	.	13	CASSLNRDTEAFF	TGTGCCAGCAGCTTAAACAGGGACACTGAAGCTTTCTTT
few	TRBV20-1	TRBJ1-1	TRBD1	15	CSASWGQGKNTEAFF	TGCAGTGCTAGTTGGGGACAGGGTAAGAACACTGAAGCTTTCTTT
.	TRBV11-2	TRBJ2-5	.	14	CASSFRLQEETQYF	TGTGCCAGCAGCTTCAGATTACAGGAAGAGACCCAGTACTTC
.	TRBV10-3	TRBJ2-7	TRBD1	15	CAISATGTGSYEQYF	TGTGCCATCAGTGCCACCGGGACAGGGTCCTACGAGCAGTACTTC
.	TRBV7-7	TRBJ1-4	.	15	CASSLAQGMREKLFF	TGTGCTAGCAGCTTAGCGCAGGGGATGAGGGAAAAACTGTTTTTT
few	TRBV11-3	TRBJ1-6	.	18	CASSSTGKWAVQDSPLHF	TGTGCCAGCAGCTCGACGGGAAAATGGGCAGTGCAAGATTCACCCCTCCACTTT
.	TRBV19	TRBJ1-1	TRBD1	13	CASSADSGTAAFF	TGTGCCAGTAGTGCAGATTCCGGGACAGCTGCTTTCTTT
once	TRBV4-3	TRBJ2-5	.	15	CASSQGSGGGSTQYF	TGCGCCAGCAGCCAAGGTTCGGGGGGCGGCTCGACCCAGTACTTC
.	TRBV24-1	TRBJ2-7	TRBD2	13	CATGLAGGNEQYF	TGTGCCACCGGACTAGCGGGAGGAAACGAGCAGTACTTC
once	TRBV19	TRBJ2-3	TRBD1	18	CASTAPDRVPTSTDTQYF	TGTGCCAGTACCGCACCGGACAGGGTACCAACTAGCACAGATACGCAGTATTTT
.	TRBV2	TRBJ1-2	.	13	CASSQAVSYGYTF	TGTGCCAGCAGCCAGGCCGTTAGCTATGGCTACACCTTC
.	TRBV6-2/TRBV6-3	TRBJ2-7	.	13	CASSESELYEQYF	TGTGCCAGCAGTGAGAGCGAGTTGTACGAGCAGTACTTC
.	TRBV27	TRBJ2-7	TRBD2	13	CASAAGLASEQYF	TGTGCCAGCGCCGCGGGACTAGCTAGCGAGCAGTACTTC
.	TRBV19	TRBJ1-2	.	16	CASSIVRGSPLDGYTF	TGTGCCAGTAGTATAGTCAGAGGGTCCCCCTTGGATGGCTACACCTTC
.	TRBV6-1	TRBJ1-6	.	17	CASSESGTASNNSPLHF	TGTGCCAGCAGTGAATCCGGGACTGCCTCAAATAATTCACCCCTCCACTTT
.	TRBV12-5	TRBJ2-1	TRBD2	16	CASGFRAGVGDNEQFF	TGTGCTAGTGGGTTTAGGGCGGGAGTGGGGGACAATGAGCAGTTCTTC
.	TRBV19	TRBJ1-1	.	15	CASSIGAGPITEAFF	TGTGCCAGTAGTATAGGGGCAGGGCCCATTACTGAAGCTTTCTTT
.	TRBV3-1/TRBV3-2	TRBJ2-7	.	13	CASRYSRDYEQYF	TGTGCCAGCAGATATTCCCGCGATTACGAGCAGTACTTC
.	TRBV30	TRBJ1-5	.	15	CAWSHNVKSGQPQHF	TGTGCCTGGAGTCATAACGTAAAGTCGGGTCAGCCCCAGCATTTT
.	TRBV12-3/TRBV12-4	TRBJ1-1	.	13	CASSLIRGTEAFF	TGTGCCAGCAGTTTGATCCGCGGGACTGAAGCTTTCTTT
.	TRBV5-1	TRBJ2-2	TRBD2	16	CASSSLAGGITGELFF	TGCGCCAGCAGCTCCCTAGCGGGGGGAATTACCGGGGAGCTGTTTTTT
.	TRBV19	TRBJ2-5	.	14	CASRSGGPLETQYF	TGTGCCAGTAGATCAGGGGGGCCCCTAGAGACCCAGTACTTC
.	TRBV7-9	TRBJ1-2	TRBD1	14	CASSLAGTAAGYTF	TGTGCCAGCAGCTTAGCCGGGACAGCCGCGGGCTACACCTTC
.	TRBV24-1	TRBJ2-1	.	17	CATSDLQGSYSYNEQFF	TGTGCCACCAGTGATTTGCAAGGGAGCTATTCCTACAATGAGCAGTTCTTC
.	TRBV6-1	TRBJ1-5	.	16	CASSEAYPASNQPQHF	TGTGCCAGCAGTGAAGCTTATCCAGCGAGCAATCAGCCCCAGCATTTT
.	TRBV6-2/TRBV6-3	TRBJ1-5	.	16	CASSYSSGPRGQPQHF	TGTGCCAGCAGTTACTCCTCAGGGCCCCGCGGACAGCCCCAGCATTTT
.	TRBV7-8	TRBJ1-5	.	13	CASSRALNQPQHF	TGTGCCAGCAGCCGGGCCCTCAATCAGCCCCAGCATTTT
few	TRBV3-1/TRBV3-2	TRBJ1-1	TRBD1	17	CASRAGPGGGMNTEAFF	TGTGCCAGCAGGGCGGGTCCAGGGGGCGGAATGAACACTGAAGCTTTCTTT
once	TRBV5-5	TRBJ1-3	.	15	CASSTEVVSGNTIYF	TGTGCCAGCAGCACCGAGGTAGTCTCTGGAAACACCATATATTTT